One and the same sample provided the 18 T cell receptor beta chains below, sequenced in a study of blood T cell repertoires in COVID-19 (dated by TCRdb to about 2020). The library was obtained by the immunoSEQ multiplex PCR assay. What TCRdb holds here is the immuneACCESS table cut down to in-frame rearrangements. Part of the clones is not present; checked against another copy, under half of the missing clones reflect an unresolved V gene, and the others are unexplained. The sample yields 150,000 to 200,000 clones; 85% were counted once. 3% to 3.5% of the sample rests with the top ten. Source material: peripheral blood. These receptors came from a human donor with acute or convalescent COVID-19. The donor label of this sample is uncertain.

The chain employs TRBV5-6 and TRBJ1-6, with TRBD1 identical over 7 bases. Germline loops: CDR1 SGHDT, CDR2 YYEEEE. This CDR3 has 16 amino acids. V was clipped by 1 base and J by 8 bases; unmatched bases: 9. The DNA of the CDR3 is TGTGCCAGCAGCTTGCAGGGGGGTTTTTTTGATTCACCCCTCCACTTT. Protein product: CASSLQGGFFDSPLHF.

The chain uses TRBV18 and TRBJ2-7; tentative D call: TRBD2 (6 bases). CDR1 is KGHSH and CDR2 is LQKENI in the germline V gene. V was shortened by 4 bases and J by 6 bases, with 10 bases between the two germline ends. The CDR3 extends over 12 amino acids. The CDR3 DNA is TGTGCCAGCTCACACGGAGGGAGCGAGCAGTACTTC. It translates to CASSHGGSEQYF.

This clone was seen once. The rearrangement joins TRBV4-2 to TRBJ2-3; 9 nucleotides agree with TRBD2. The CDR3 totals 18 residues. CDR1 and CDR2 from the germline V gene are LGHNA and YNFKEQ. The junction had 12 bases not matched to a gene; V was cut back by 1 base and J by 4 bases. CDR3 nucleotides: TGTGCCAGCAGCCAAGGATCAACGGGGACTAGCAGGGCAGATACGCAGTATTTT. This codes for CASSQGSTGTSRADTQYF.

The chain employs TRBV9 and TRBJ1-1; no firm D call. The CDR3 has 14 amino acids. Deletions cut 2 bases from V and 0 bases from J, with 8 bases between. The germline V gene encodes CDR1 SGDLS and CDR2 YYNGEE. The CDR3 protein is CASSVNSMNTEAFF. The CDR3 coding sequence is TGTGCCAGCAGCGTGAACAGCATGAACACTGAAGCTTTCTTT.

V and J are TRBV4-3 and TRBJ2-3, with 9 bases matching TRBD2. Germline values: CDR1 LGHNA, CDR2 YSLEER. The CDR3 consists of 15 residues. V was pared by 2 bases and J by 4 bases, with 4 bases of the junction left unmatched. The CDR3 spells CASSQLAGFPDTQYF. CDR3 in DNA: TGCGCCAGCAGCCAACTAGCGGGGTTCCCAGATACGCAGTATTTT.

The chain employs TRBV11-2 and TRBJ2-2; D call uncertain. Germline assignment: CDR1 SGHAT and CDR2 FQNNGV. V was cut by 1 base and J by 5 bases, with 14 bases left in between. CDR3 size: 16 residues. The CDR3 nucleotides read TGTGCCAGCAGCTTAGTGGCAGGAACCATGACCGGGGAGCTGTTTTTT. Translation: CASSLVAGTMTGELFF.

The chain joins TRBV6-5 to TRBJ1-5; D is unclear. The CDR3 runs 15 residues. The V gene's germline CDR1 is MNHEY and CDR2 SVGAGI. Between the trimmed V and J ends, which lost 6 bases and 0 bases, there was a span of 12 bases. The CDR3 region has the DNA TGTGCCAGCAGAATTCGTTCGGGTAGCAATCAGCCCCAGCATTTT. It yields the protein CASRIRSGSNQPQHF.

There are a few counts of this clone. The chain recombines TRBV7-3 with TRBJ2-2; 13 nucleotides align to TRBD2. The germline V gene has CDR1 SGHTA and CDR2 FQGTGA. The CDR3 is made up of 18 amino acids. With 2 bases clipped from V and 0 bases from J, the junction kept 3 bases outside the gene matches. The CDR3 nucleotides read TGTGCCAGCAGCTTATTCGGACTAGCGGGGGCGAACACCGGGGAGCTGTTTTTT. Protein product: CASSLFGLAGANTGELFF.

In its sample, this clone was seen a few times. J is TRBJ2-2 and V is TRBV6-6; TRBD2 aligns across 10 bases. This CDR3 has 17 residues. J gave up 2 bases and V 5 bases, and 8 bases lay outside the gene matches. The germline V gene encodes CDR1 MNHNY and CDR2 SVGAGI (reference sequence). CDR3 nucleotides: TGTGCCAGCAGTCTCCCAACTAGCGGGGCTAACACCGGGGAGCTGTTTTTT. Protein product: CASSLPTSGANTGELFF.

The chain couples TRBV3-1 (or the pseudogene TRBV3-2) to TRBJ1-5; D is ambiguous. Per the germline V gene, CDR1 is LGHDT and CDR2 is YNNKEL (reference sequence). The CDR3 loop spans 14 amino acids. With 4 bases removed from V and 2 bases from J, the gap between germline ends came to 9 bases. CDR3 region: CASSRDVGNQPQHF. The DNA of the CDR3 is TGTGCCAGCAGCCGAGACGTCGGCAATCAGCCCCAGCATTTT.

The chain recombines TRBV2 with TRBJ2-7; D unresolved. The CDR3 is 15 amino acids. Germline V gene data show CDR1 as SNHLY and CDR2 as FYNNEI. V was shortened by 3 bases and J by 5 bases, with 17 bases between the two germline ends. The CDR3 bases are TGTGCCAGCAGTGATTGGGCCAAACTTCACGACGAGCAGTACTTC. Translated: CASSDWAKLHDEQYF. Based on the CDR3 plus reference TRBV2 and TRBJ2-7, the full variable domain is EPEVTQTPSHQVTQMGQEVILRCVPISNHLYFYWYRQILGQKVEFLVSFYNNEISEKSEIFDDQFSVERPDGSNFTLKIRSTKLEDSAMYFCASSDWAKLHDEQYFGPGTRLTVT.

The gene calls are TRBV7-2 and TRBJ2-5, with TRBD1 matching 8 bases. The CDR3 consists of 14 residues. CDR1 and CDR2 from the germline V gene are SGHTA and FQGNSA. Trimming at V came to 3 bases and at J to 1 base, leaving 1 base not matched to a gene. Here the CDR3 DNA reads TGTGCCAGCAGCTTGGACAGGGCCCAAGAGACCCAGTACTTC. It yields the protein CASSLDRAQETQYF.

The V and J genes are TRBV7-3 and TRBJ2-2, with a possible D match to TRBD2 (6 bases). Deletions cut 4 bases from V and 5 bases from J, with 8 bases between. The CDR3 extends over 13 amino acids. Germline V gives CDR1 SGHTA, CDR2 FQGTGA. The CDR3 DNA reads as TGTGCCAGCAGCTCCGGAGGGACCGGGGAGCTGTTTTTT. Protein product: CASSSGGTGELFF.

The gene calls are TRBV28 and TRBJ1-3; D possibly corresponds to TRBD1 (6 bases). This CDR3 has 15 amino acids. V was pared by 6 bases and J by 7 bases, with 19 bases between. Germline V CDR1 and CDR2: MDHEN, SYDVKM. The CDR3 is CASRSLGAKGNTIYF. In nucleotides, the CDR3 is TGTGCCAGCAGGTCTCTGGGGGCCAAAGGGAACACCATATATTTT.

The rearrangement uses TRBV4-2 and TRBJ1-1, with a tentative D call TRBD1 (6 bases). CDR1 and CDR2 (germline): LGHNA, YNFKEQ. The ends were cut back, 0 bases at V and 8 bases at J, with 16 bases in the middle. The CDR3 is 15 residues long. The CDR3 coding sequence is TGTGCCAGCAGCCAAGATGGGTGGGGGCTCGAGGAAGCTTTCTTT. This sequence encodes CASSQDGWGLEEAFF.

This chain uses TRBV5-1 with TRBJ2-2, with D possibly being TRBD1 (6 bases). CDR1 and CDR2 from the germline V gene are SGHRS and YFSETQ. Trimming removed 2 bases from V and 5 bases from J, with 19 bases in between. This CDR3 is 17 amino acids long. The CDR3 region has the DNA TGCGCCAGCAGCTTCAACAGGGCGTCCCAAGGGACCGGGGAGCTGTTTTTT. This gives the protein CASSFNRASQGTGELFF.

The chain links TRBV7-9 to TRBJ2-5; 8 bases are shared with TRBD2. CDR1 is SEHNR, CDR2 FQNEAQ, per germline (reference sequence). After removal of 0 bases from V and 5 bases from J, the junction contained 2 bases not matched to a gene. The CDR3 runs to 14 residues. The CDR3 DNA sequence: TGTGCCAGCAGCTTAGCGCGGGGGGTTGAGACCCAGTACTTC. It is translated as CASSLARGVETQYF.

Only a few counts were recorded for this clone. This chain uses TRBV3-1 (or the pseudogene TRBV3-2) with TRBJ1-2; the match to TRBD1 covers 8 bases. The CDR3 runs 18 residues. With V trimmed by 0 bases and J by 6 bases, 15 bases remained unmatched. Per the germline V gene, CDR1 is LGHDT and CDR2 is YNNKEL (reference sequence). The CDR3 coding sequence is TGTGCCAGCAGCCAAGATTGGGGGTCAGACAGGGGAAAGGATGGCTACACCTTC. It codes for CASSQDWGSDRGKDGYTF.